These T cell receptor beta chains were read from a single sample in a study of T cells in Graves' hyperthyroidism and ophthalmopathy. One entry per CDR3 protein results from TCRdb running MiXCR on the multiplex PCR reads. The table lists about 500,000 distinct CDR3 sequences, around 15% of them singletons. Sequenced sample: blood. Receptors were obtained from a woman aged 25 to 45 with Graves' ophthalmopathy. The CDR3 runs from the conserved cysteine through the conserved F or W.

TRBV27	CASSLDITGPTGELFF
TRBV6-2/TRBV6-3	CASKPLGQGYEQYF
TRBV20-1	CSAREKGLAGVGNTGELFF
TRBV5-5	CASSLGSQGAFF
TRBV6-5	CASSYRTFTDTQYF
TRBV28	CASSPGTESTDAQYF
TRBV5-1	CASSPSGAVGEKLFF
TRBV7-9	CASSFEQEAFF
TRBV6-2/TRBV6-3	CASTTGRAYEQYF
TRBV7-9	CASTLIGTPIWPQHF
TRBV12-3/TRBV12-4	CASSAPLAAEQFF
TRBV2	CASRPGTSGAADTGELFF
TRBV20-1	CSASDWGRALQETQYF
TRBV15	CATSRAHRTGKNGYTF
TRBV6-1	CASSDPGQGAEKLFF
TRBV18	CASSLGQGFSDTQYF
TRBV4-1	CASSLDGYPRRETQYF
TRBV6-1	CASRRLAGGALSREQYF
TRBV5-1	CASSLRVGLYGEQFF
TRBV29-1	CSVPGQGPGANVLTF
TRBV11-1	CASNQIRDTEQYF
TRBV7-6	CASSSNSQGASTEAFF
TRBV7-3	CASNPAGGYEQYF
TRBV6-1	CASSETGGGNQPQHF
TRBV6-2/TRBV6-3	CASGDKTGSGTQYF
TRBV7-8	CASSLARLVPEAFF
TRBV6-2/TRBV6-3	CASSPAGTGAVNEQFF
TRBV24-1	CATRPGGNTGELFF
TRBV28	CASSVSHRGGEQYF
TRBV6-2/TRBV6-3	CASSYSTTASSYNEQFF
TRBV20-1	CSARLGGRSPLHF
TRBV12-3/TRBV12-4	CASSPGQGTGNTIYF
TRBV19	CASSTPGNEQFF
TRBV7-2	CASSLRSSLNEQFF
TRBV20-1	CSARAGNSPLHF
TRBV6-1	CATFQANTGELFF
TRBV27	CASSHAHGQGVEQYF
TRBV28	CASSPGHRSYNEQFF
TRBV3-1	CASSQVALAGVEQFF
TRBV20-1	CSAASSGPSSYEQYF
TRBV28	CASSRPGATNEKLFF
TRBV18	CASSSLGTGNIPYEQYF
TRBV2	CASSRDRAMGKLFF
TRBV2	CASRNRGSYNEQFF
TRBV6-1	CARSPTGGADTGELFF